This T cell receptor (beta chain) was documented in a study of T cells in Graves' hyperthyroidism and ophthalmopathy. Amplified TCR beta CDR3 regions came from RNA transcripts. When the TCR CDR3 underwent first-round RT-PCR, the HTBI primer set was used. TCRdb re-called the multiplex PCR reads through MiXCR, storing one row per CDR3 protein. The table includes 200,000 to 250,000 distinct CDR3 sequences, about 24% detected once. This CDR3 region has 15 residues. The germline V and J ends were trimmed by 5 bases and 3 bases, with 14 bases remaining between them. From germline, CDR1 is MDHEN and CDR2 SYDVKM. This clonotype came up many times.

The TCR sequence derives from a middle-aged woman with Graves' ophthalmopathy. Source material: blood. This chain connects TRBV28 to TRBJ1-5, with a possible D match to TRBD1 (5 bases). DNA for the CDR3: TGTGCCAGCAGTCTTCCCGACAGTCTCAATCAGCCCCAGCATTTT. Its translation is CASSLPDSLNQPQHF.